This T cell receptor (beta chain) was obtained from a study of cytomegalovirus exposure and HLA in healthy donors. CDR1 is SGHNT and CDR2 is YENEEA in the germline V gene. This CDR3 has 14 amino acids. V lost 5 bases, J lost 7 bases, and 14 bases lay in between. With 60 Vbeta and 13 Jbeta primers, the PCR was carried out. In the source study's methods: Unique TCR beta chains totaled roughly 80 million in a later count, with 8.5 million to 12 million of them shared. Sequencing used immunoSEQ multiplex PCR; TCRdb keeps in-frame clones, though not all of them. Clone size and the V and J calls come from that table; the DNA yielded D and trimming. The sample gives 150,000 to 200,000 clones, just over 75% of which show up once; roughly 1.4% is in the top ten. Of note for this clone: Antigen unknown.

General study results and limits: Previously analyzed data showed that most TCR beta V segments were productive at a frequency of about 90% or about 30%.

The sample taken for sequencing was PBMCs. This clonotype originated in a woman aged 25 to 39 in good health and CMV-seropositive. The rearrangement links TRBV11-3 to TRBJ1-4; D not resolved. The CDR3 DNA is TGTGCCAGCAGCCTTAAACGAACGGGTGAAAAACTGTTTTTT. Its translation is CASSLKRTGEKLFF.